This T cell receptor (beta chain) comes out of a study of vaccination effects on CD4 cells after COVID-19. Study observations and caveats: Marked clonal contraction was seen in infection- and vaccine-induced clones late after vaccination.

Before sequencing took place, the ViraFEST assay used viral peptide pools to expand antigen-specific CD4+ T cells. The culture ran for 10 days, and then CD4+ T cells were isolated. None of the vaccinated had previously contracted SARS-CoV-2, and their nucleocapsid antibodies tested negative. Each culture well received over 1.5 million PBMC. These cells were then cultured in IMDM with approximately 10 IU/ml IL-2 and 9.5 to 10 ug/ml peptides. At days 3 and 7, half of the medium was exchanged for IL-2 medium. The data were produced by immunoSEQ multiplex PCR, yet TCRdb's version contains in-frame clones alone and is incomplete. The sample yields more than 35,000 clones, about 69% seen once. Losses at the gene ends were 5 bases for V and 1 base for J; bases not matched to a gene: 4. CDR3 length: 14 amino acids. Germline assignment: CDR1 SGHTA and CDR2 FQGNSA. In its sample, this clone was seen once. Its antigen is unidentified.

Sequenced material: CD4+ T cells from PBMCs cultured with HCoV-OC43 spike peptides, taken before COVID-19 vaccination. Subset here: HCoV-OC43 spike overlapping peptide pool stimulation. The chain combines TRBV7-2 with TRBJ2-5; TRBD1 matches 7 bases. This TCR was sampled from a human donor who received a COVID-19 vaccine. CDR3 bases: TGTGCCAGCAGCAGACAGGGTTTCCAAGAGACCCAGTACTTC. Protein: CASSRQGFQETQYF.